These 28 T cell receptor beta chains were sequenced from one sample in a study of shared clonotypes between healthy human individuals. Here immunoSEQ multiplex PCR was the method, and the copy in TCRdb shows in-frame clones only, minus some. Of roughly 2.1 million clones in the sample, approximately 94% were seen once. CD45RO-negative CD8 cells positively selected for CCR7 made up the naive population, which excluded terminally differentiated effector memory CD45RA+ cells. The sequencing sample was made of naive CD8+ T cells from PBMCs. The receptors derive from a man younger than 35 in good health. Some clones in this sample may be carry-over from other donors' samples.

The V and J genes are TRBV2 and TRBJ2-1; 11 bases line up with TRBD2. Per the germline V gene, CDR1 is SNHLY and CDR2 is FYNNEI. The CDR3 runs to 16 residues. Trimming cost V 4 bases and J 3 bases; bases outside gene matches: 5. In DNA form, the CDR3 reads TGTGCCAGCAGTGGACGACTAGCGGGAAACTACAATGAGCAGTTCTTC. Amino acids: CASSGRLAGNYNEQFF.

About this clone: Other nucleotide sequences from this sample produce the same CDR3. The chain links TRBV9 to TRBJ2-7; 8 nucleotides line up with TRBD1. The CDR3 spans 13 residues. V trimming: 5 bases; J trimming: 3 bases; junction bases outside the gene matches: 4. The germline V gene encodes CDR1 SGDLS and CDR2 YYNGEE. CDR3 loop: CASSPGGGYEQYF. The DNA of the CDR3 is TGTGCCAGCAGTCCAGGGGGCGGCTACGAGCAGTACTTC.

For this clone: Different DNA sequences within this sample yield the same CDR3. The CDR3 DNA reads TGTGCCAGCAGTTTTGCGGAGAACACTGAAGCTTTCTTT. Residues: CASSFAENTEAFF. The chain combines TRBV28 with TRBJ1-1; unclear D gene. V was clipped by 3 bases and J by 1 base, with 6 bases between them. The germline gives CDR1 MDHEN, CDR2 SYDVKM. There are 13 residues in the CDR3. Together with reference TRBV28 and TRBJ1-1, the CDR3 gives the full variable domain: DVKVTQSSRYLVKRTGEKVFLECVQDMDHENMFWYRQDPGLGLRLIYFSYDVKMKEKGDIPEGYSVSREKKERFSLILESASTNQTSMYLCASSFAENTEAFFGQGTRLTVV.

This chain uses TRBV29-1 with TRBJ1-2; 9 bases are a match to TRBD1. The germline gives CDR1 SQVTM, CDR2 ANQGSEA. The junction had 15 bases not matched to a gene; V was cut back by 5 bases and J by 11 bases. This CDR3 has 14 amino acids. The CDR3 nucleotides read TGCAGCGTTTGGGACCTGGACAGGGGCGAAACGTACACCTTC. This translates into CSVWDLDRGETYTF.

The CDR3 reads CASSSGRNEQFF. Written as DNA, the CDR3 is TGTGCCAGCAGTTCGGGCCGGAATGAGCAGTTCTTC. The V call is TRBV27, the J call TRBJ2-1, with D unclear. With 4 bases removed from V and 7 bases from J, the gap between germline ends came to 8 bases. CDR1 MNHEY and CDR2 SMNVEV come from the germline V gene (reference sequence). The CDR3 is 12 residues long.

The sample holds one count of this clone. The V call is TRBV13, the J call TRBJ2-6; D is uncertain. Between the trimmed V and J ends, which lost 0 bases and 1 base, there was a span of 10 bases. Germline lookup yields CDR1 PRHDT and CDR2 FYEKMQ (reference sequence). This CDR3 is built from 17 residues. This chain's CDR3 is CASSLGPVGSGANVLTF. The CDR3, as DNA: TGTGCCAGCAGCTTAGGGCCAGTGGGGTCTGGGGCCAACGTCCTGACTTTC.

This clone was detected once. The sample contains more than one DNA sequence encoding this CDR3. The V and J genes are TRBV9 and TRBJ1-5; 9 positions agree with TRBD1. Germline trimming cut 2 bases from V and 7 bases from J; bases unmatched to any gene: 7. This CDR3 has 15 amino acids. Germline V gene sequence: CDR1 SGDLS, CDR2 YYNGEE. CDR3 in amino acids: CASSVGTGRGQPQHF. Here the CDR3 DNA reads TGTGCCAGCAGCGTCGGGACAGGGAGGGGGCAGCCCCAGCATTTT.

The chain is built from TRBV6-5 and TRBJ1-2; 7 nucleotides align to TRBD1. Germline V lookup: CDR1 MNHEY, CDR2 SVGAGI. CDR3 length equals 14 residues. V dropped 2 bases and J dropped 4; count of bases not matched to a gene: 4. The CDR3 here is CASSYQGTVYGYTF. The CDR3 DNA sequence: TGTGCCAGCAGTTACCAGGGGACAGTCTATGGCTACACCTTC.

This rearrangement joins TRBV29-1 to TRBJ1-2, with no clear D. The CDR3 sequence is 11 residues long. V was clipped by 4 bases and J by 4 bases, with 7 bases between them. Germline V CDR1 and CDR2: SQVTM, ANQGSEA. This CDR3 is CSVAVPYGYTF. The DNA for the CDR3 is TGCAGCGTTGCCGTTCCCTATGGCTACACCTTC.

This clone was counted once. This chain's CDR3 is CATLSRGRTDTQYF. The CDR3, as DNA: TGTGCCACTCTATCCAGGGGGCGCACAGATACGCAGTATTTT. The chain joins TRBV2 to TRBJ2-3; 8 positions agree with TRBD1. J lost 1 base, V lost 10 bases, and 7 bases had no gene match. The CDR3 loop spans 14 amino acids. CDR1 is SNHLY and CDR2 is FYNNEI in the germline V gene.

The chain carries TRBV9 and TRBJ2-3; the match to TRBD1 covers 7 bases. This CDR3 has 15 residues. Germline V gives CDR1 SGDLS, CDR2 YYNGEE. The V segment lost 4 bases and the J segment 8 bases; nucleotides outside the gene matches: 13. CDR3 DNA sequence: TGTGCCAGCAGCCTTGCGACAGGGCTGGGGGCTACGCAGTATTTT. Translated, it gives CASSLATGLGATQYF. Combining the CDR3 with reference TRBV9 and TRBJ2-3 gives the whole variable domain DSGVTQTPKHLITATGQRVTLRCSPRSGDLSVYWYQQSLDQGLQFLIQYYNGEERAKGNILERFSAQQFPDLHSELNLSSLELGDSALYFCASSLATGLGATQYFGPGTRLTVL.

The chain is built from TRBV27 and TRBJ1-5; 7 bases match TRBD1. V shed 6 bases and J 4 bases; nucleotides not matched to a gene: 9. Germline CDR1 MNHEY, CDR2 SMNVEV (reference sequence). The CDR3 length is 15 residues. The CDR3 DNA sequence: TGTGCCAGCAGAAGTAGAGGGACAGAGAATCAGCCCCAGCATTTT. It encodes CASRSRGTENQPQHF.

The V call is TRBV4-3, the J call TRBJ2-7; unclear D gene. The CDR3 extends over 16 amino acids. Per germline, CDR1 LGHNA and CDR2 YSLEER. The V end lost 0 bases, the J end lost 0 bases, and 12 bases lay between the germline ends. CDR3 sequence (DNA): TGCGCCAGCAGCCAAGATGACGACATCAGCTCCTACGAGCAGTACTTC. Translated: CASSQDDDISSYEQYF.

The V call is TRBV11-2, the J call TRBJ2-7; perhaps D is TRBD1 or TRBD2 (6 bases each). Looked up from germline, CDR1 is SGHAT and CDR2 is FQNNGV. CDR3 length equals 14 residues. Trimming took 5 bases from V and 2 from J, leaving 13 bases between them. CDR3 in DNA: TGTGCCAGCAGCACGCGAGGGGGGCCCTACGAGCAGTACTTC. Amino acids: CASSTRGGPYEQYF.

The CDR3 reads CASSLRPGFYTEAFF. CDR3 bases: TGTGCCAGCAGTTTACGCCCGGGTTTTTACACTGAAGCTTTCTTT. The chain has TRBV27 and TRBJ1-1, with no clear D. Germline V gene sequence: CDR1 MNHEY, CDR2 SMNVEV (reference sequence). Trimming cost V 2 bases and J 3 bases, with 13 bases left between them. The CDR3 is made up of 15 amino acids.

J is TRBJ2-7 and V is TRBV4-2; D gene ambiguous. V was trimmed by 0 bases and J by 2 bases, leaving 11 bases between them. There are 15 residues in the CDR3. Germline V gene sequence: CDR1 LGHNA, CDR2 YNFKEQ. CDR3 region: CASSQERAVTYEQYF. The CDR3 bases are TGTGCCAGCAGCCAAGAAAGGGCCGTTACCTACGAGCAGTACTTC.

This chain links TRBV11-2 with TRBJ2-7, with a tentative D call TRBD2 (6 bases). V was clipped by 5 bases and J by 5 bases, with 10 bases between them. Germline CDR1 is SGHAT and CDR2 is FQNNGV. The CDR3 is 12 amino acids. Here the CDR3 reads CASSRRGDEQYF. The CDR3 nucleotides read TGTGCCAGCAGCCGGCGGGGCGACGAGCAGTACTTC. Based on the CDR3 plus reference TRBV11-2 and TRBJ2-7, the full variable domain is EAGVAQSPRYKIIEKRQSVAFWCNPISGHATLYWYQQILGQGPKLLIQFQNNGVVDDSQLPKDRFSAERLKGVDSTLKIQPAKLEDSAVYLCASSRRGDEQYFGPGTRLTVT.

This clone was detected a few times. DNA for the CDR3: TGTGCCAGCAGGCCGACAGGGATTCAAAACACCATATATTTT. Translation gives CASRPTGIQNTIYF. The chain links TRBV28 to TRBJ1-3, with 7 bases identical to TRBD1. The CDR3 spans 14 residues. The germline V gene has CDR1 MDHEN and CDR2 SYDVKM. The ends lost 6 bases at V and 6 bases at J; junction bases unmatched: 8.

This chain links TRBV11-2 with TRBJ2-2; D might be TRBD2 (7 bases). V was trimmed by 4 bases and J by 1 base, leaving 16 bases between them. The CDR3 is 17 residues long. The germline V gene has CDR1 SGHAT and CDR2 FQNNGV. Written as DNA, the CDR3 is TGTGCCAGCAGCTCTAGATCCGGGGGGCAGAACACCGGGGAGCTGTTTTTT. Translation: CASSSRSGGQNTGELFF.

This sequence joins TRBV27 and TRBJ2-5; D ambiguous. Looked up from germline, CDR1 is MNHEY and CDR2 is SMNVEV (reference sequence). This CDR3 has 13 residues. The germline V and J ends were trimmed by 6 bases and 7 bases, with 15 bases remaining between them. The CDR3: CASSPTSLGTQYF. CDR3 nucleotide sequence: TGTGCCAGCAGCCCTACCTCCCTGGGGACCCAGTACTTC.

J is TRBJ1-1 and V is TRBV27; a possible D gene is TRBD1 (5 bases). Germline CDR1 MNHEY, CDR2 SMNVEV (reference sequence). The CDR3 is 16 amino acids. V lost 5 bases and J 1 base, leaving 17 bases between the germline ends. The CDR3 here is CASSPGWAAANTEAFF. For the CDR3, the DNA is TGTGCCAGCAGTCCAGGGTGGGCGGCGGCGAACACTGAAGCTTTCTTT.

The chain has TRBV9 and TRBJ1-3; tentative D call: TRBD1 (6 bases). This CDR3 has 17 amino acids. In germline, CDR1 is SGDLS, CDR2 YYNGEE. V lost 0 bases to trimming and J lost 1 base, with 14 bases between them. The CDR3 nucleotides are TGTGCCAGCAGCGTAGGCGGGGGGCCGGGGTCTGGAAACACCATATATTTT. Protein: CASSVGGGPGSGNTIYF.

With respect to this clone: A read error may produce the germline difference seen at one junction end. This chain joins TRBV6-6 and TRBJ2-1; TRBD1 matches at 7 bases. The CDR3 is made up of 14 amino acids. CDR1 MNHNY and CDR2 SVGAGI come from the germline V gene (reference sequence). CDR3 amino acids: CASSYFGQDNGQFF. The CDR3 bases are TGTGCCAGCAGTTACTTCGGACAGGACAATGGGCAGTTCTTC.

The count of this clone is one. The rearrangement uses TRBV15 and TRBJ2-3; D unresolved. This CDR3 region has 16 residues. CDR1 is LNHNV and CDR2 is YYDKDF in the germline V gene (reference sequence). Trimming left V 0 bases short and J 2 bases short, with 12 bases between. This CDR3 is CATSRDRSQLTDTQYF. The CDR3 DNA follows: TGTGCCACCAGCAGAGATCGTTCTCAGCTCACAGATACGCAGTATTTT.

This clone showed up just once. The rearrangement uses TRBV27 and TRBJ1-1; TRBD1 is a possible D gene (5 bases). V was shortened by 4 bases and J by 3 bases, with 15 bases between the two germline ends. The CDR3 consists of 15 residues. The germline CDR1 and CDR2 sequences are MNHEY and SMNVEV (reference sequence). The CDR3 region has the DNA TGTGCCAGCAGTTCACCCTTTACAGGTCACACTGAAGCTTTCTTT. Its protein product is CASSSPFTGHTEAFF.

This clone appeared once. The chain recombines TRBV28 with TRBJ2-2; either TRBD1 or TRBD2 may supply D (5 bases each). This CDR3 has 14 amino acids. In germline, CDR1 is MDHEN, CDR2 SYDVKM. The germline V and J ends were trimmed by 5 bases and 6 bases, with 13 bases remaining between them. CDR3 bases: TGTGCCAGCAGTCCGGGACGACACTCCGGGGAGCTGTTTTTT. It yields the protein CASSPGRHSGELFF.

Here the CDR3 reads CASSSIPDGQASGNTIYF. CDR3 coding DNA: TGTGCCAGCAGCTCCATACCAGACGGACAGGCCTCTGGAAACACCATATATTTT. V gene TRBV13 combines with J gene TRBJ1-3; 7 nucleotides align to TRBD1. Germline V gene sequence: CDR1 PRHDT, CDR2 FYEKMQ (reference sequence). The CDR3 covers 18 residues. With V trimmed by 4 bases and J by 0 bases, 12 bases remained unmatched.

This chain uses TRBV27 with TRBJ1-2; TRBD1 might be the D (6 bases). V was clipped by 3 bases and J by 2 bases, with 13 bases between them. Per germline, CDR1 MNHEY and CDR2 SMNVEV (reference sequence). The CDR3 runs 15 residues. The CDR3 coding sequence is TGTGCCAGCAGTTTCAGGGGAGGGTCAAACTATGGCTACACCTTC. This encodes CASSFRGGSNYGYTF.